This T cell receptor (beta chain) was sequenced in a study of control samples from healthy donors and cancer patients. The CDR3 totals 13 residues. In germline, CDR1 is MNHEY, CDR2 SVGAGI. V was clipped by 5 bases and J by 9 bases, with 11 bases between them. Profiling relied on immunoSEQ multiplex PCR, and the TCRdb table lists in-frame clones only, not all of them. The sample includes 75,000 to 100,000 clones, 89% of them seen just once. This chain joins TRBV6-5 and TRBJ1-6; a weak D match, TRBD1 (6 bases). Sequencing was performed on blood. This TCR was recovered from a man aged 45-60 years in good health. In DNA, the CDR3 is TGTGCCAGCAGTCTAGAGACAGGTTCACCCCTCCACTTT. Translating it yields CASSLETGSPLHF.